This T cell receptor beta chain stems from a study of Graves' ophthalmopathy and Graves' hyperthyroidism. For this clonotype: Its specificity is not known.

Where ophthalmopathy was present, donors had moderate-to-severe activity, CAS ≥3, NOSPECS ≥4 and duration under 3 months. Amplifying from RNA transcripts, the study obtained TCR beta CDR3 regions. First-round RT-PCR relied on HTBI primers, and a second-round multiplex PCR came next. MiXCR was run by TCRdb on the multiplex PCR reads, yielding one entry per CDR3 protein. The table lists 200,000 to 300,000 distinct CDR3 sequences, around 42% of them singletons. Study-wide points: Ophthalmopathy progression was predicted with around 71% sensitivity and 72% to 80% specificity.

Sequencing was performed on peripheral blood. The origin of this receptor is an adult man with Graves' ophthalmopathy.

DNA for the CDR3: TGTGCCAGCAGCTTATGGAAGGGGGCCCTCCTCTCTGGAAACACCATATATTTT. Translating it yields CASSLWKGALLSGNTIYF. The chain is built from TRBV11-2 and TRBJ1-3; 7 positions agree with TRBD1. CDR1 SGHAT and CDR2 FQNNGV come from the germline V gene. The V and J ends lost 2 bases and 0 bases, in that order; junction bases with no gene match: 10. The CDR3 is 18 amino acids. Full variable domain (outside the CDR3, taken from reference TRBV11-2 and TRBJ1-3): EAGVAQSPRYKIIEKRQSVAFWCNPISGHATLYWYQQILGQGPKLLIQFQNNGVVDDSQLPKDRFSAERLKGVDSTLKIQPAKLEDSAVYLCASSLWKGALLSGNTIYFGEGSWLTVV.